The 8 T cell receptor beta chains listed next were all sequenced from one sample in a study of T cells after yellow fever vaccination. TCRdb re-called the 5' RACE reads with MiXCR, one entry per CDR3 protein. The data show 500,000 to 650,000 distinct CDR3 sequences, about a sixth seen once. Sequencing used PBMCs, obtained 5 to 6 days after the first yellow fever vaccination. These receptor sequences come from a man in his late teens or twenties who received the YFV17D yellow fever vaccine.

This clonotype has a handful of counts. The chain has TRBV29-1 and TRBJ1-1; D may be TRBD1 (6 bases). This CDR3 is built from 11 residues. V lost 3 bases and J lost 5, with 7 bases in between. The germline V gene has CDR1 SQVTM and CDR2 ANQGSEA. The CDR3 DNA sequence: TGCAGCGTTGATCAGGGGACTGAAGCTTTCTTT. Amino acid sequence: CSVDQGTEAFF.

The genes are TRBV5-1 and TRBJ2-1; 16 bases are shared with TRBD2. The CDR3 loop spans 15 amino acids. Germline V gene data show CDR1 as SGHRS and CDR2 as YFSETQ. The ends lost 3 bases at V and 9 bases at J; junction bases unmatched: 3. In DNA, the CDR3 is TGCGCCAGCAGCTCCGGGACTAGCGGGGGGGCTGAGCAGTTCTTC. Its translation: CASSSGTSGGAEQFF.

This clonotype was observed a handful of times. The chain combines TRBV6-5 with TRBJ2-1; 10 bases are a match to TRBD2. V trimming: 4 bases; J trimming: 4 bases; junction bases outside the gene matches: 4. In germline, CDR1 is MNHEY, CDR2 SVGAGI. The CDR3 totals 15 residues. This CDR3 reads CASSFSGGEYNEQFF. The CDR3 DNA reads as TGTGCCAGCAGTTTCAGCGGGGGGGAGTACAATGAGCAGTTCTTC.

There are a few counts of this clonotype. The V and J genes are TRBV29-1 and TRBJ2-3, with unresolved D. Germline V CDR1 and CDR2: SQVTM, ANQGSEA. V was trimmed by 1 base and J by 0 bases, leaving 8 bases between them. The CDR3 length is 14 residues. CDR3 residues: CSVEGEDSTDTQYF. The CDR3, as DNA: TGCAGCGTTGAAGGGGAAGACAGCACAGATACGCAGTATTTT.

In its sample, this clonotype was seen once. This chain's CDR3 is CASRPRPTGNNSPLHF. The CDR3 DNA follows: TGTGCCAGCAGGCCGAGACCAACGGGGAATAATTCACCCCTCCACTTT. The chain carries TRBV7-9 and TRBJ1-6, with unresolved D. The V end was cut by 6 bases, the J end by 5 bases, with 17 bases between. Germline assignment: CDR1 SEHNR and CDR2 FQNEAQ (reference sequence). CDR3 length: 16 amino acids.

The genes are TRBV7-9 and TRBJ1-4; D unclear. The germline gives CDR1 SEHNR, CDR2 FQNEAQ (reference sequence). The CDR3 runs 15 residues. V lost 1 base and J 3 bases, leaving 9 bases between the germline ends. The CDR3 bases are TGTGCCAGCAGCTTAGGGCTGACTTCTAATGAAAAACTGTTTTTT. Its protein is CASSLGLTSNEKLFF.

The CDR3 nucleotides read TGTGCCAGCAGCGTAGGAGCCCTAGAGGGACACAATGAGCAGTTCTTC. Protein product: CASSVGALEGHNEQFF. This chain links TRBV9 with TRBJ2-1; either TRBD1 or TRBD2 may supply D (5 bases each). The CDR3 sequence is 16 residues long. CDR1 and CDR2 from the germline V gene are SGDLS and YYNGEE. V lost 0 bases and J lost 5, with 15 bases in between.

This clonotype has just a few counts. The rearrangement joins TRBV27 to TRBJ1-5; the match to TRBD1 covers 10 bases. The CDR3 covers 16 residues. V shed 5 bases and J 5 bases; nucleotides not matched to a gene: 9. Germline V gene data show CDR1 as MNHEY and CDR2 as SMNVEV (reference sequence). Written as DNA, the CDR3 is TGTGCCAGCAGTCGGGACAGGGGAGTTCGGGATCAGCCCCAGCATTTT. It is translated as CASSRDRGVRDQPQHF.